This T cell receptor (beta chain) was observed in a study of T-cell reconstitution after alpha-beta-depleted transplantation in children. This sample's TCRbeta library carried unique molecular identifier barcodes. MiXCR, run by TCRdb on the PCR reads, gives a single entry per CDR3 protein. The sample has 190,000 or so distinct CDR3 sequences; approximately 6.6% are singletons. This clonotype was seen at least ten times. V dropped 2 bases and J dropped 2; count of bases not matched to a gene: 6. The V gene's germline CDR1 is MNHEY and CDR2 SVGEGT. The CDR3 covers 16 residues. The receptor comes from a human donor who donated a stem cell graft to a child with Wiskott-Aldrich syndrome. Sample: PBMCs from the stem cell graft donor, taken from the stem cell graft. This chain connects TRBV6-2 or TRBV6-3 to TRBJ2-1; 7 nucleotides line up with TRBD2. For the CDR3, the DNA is TGTGCCAGCAGTTACGGGGCTAGCGGAGCCTACAATGAGCAGTTCTTC. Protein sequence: CASSYGASGAYNEQFF.